What follows are 27 T cell receptor beta chains derived from one specimen sequenced in a study of blood T cell repertoires in COVID-19. Method: immunoSEQ multiplex PCR; TCRdb's copy keeps in-frame clones and lacks some. The data hold roughly 410,000 clones, with around 89% observed a single time. The sample comprised peripheral blood. The receptors originated from a middle-aged woman with COVID-19, enrolled during active disease.

This clone has only one observation. V gene TRBV3-1 (or the pseudogene TRBV3-2) combines with J gene TRBJ1-1; 7 bases agree with TRBD1. The CDR3 has 15 residues. V trimming: 2 bases; J trimming: 4 bases; junction bases outside the gene matches: 7. Germline V gene lookup returns CDR1 LGHDT and CDR2 YNNKEL (reference sequence). Written as DNA, the CDR3 is TGTGCCAGCAGCCAAACAGAGGGGGCTGTCACTGAAGCTTTCTTT. Translating gives CASSQTEGAVTEAFF.

This clone was counted between two and nine times. V is TRBV12-5 and J is TRBJ1-2; maybe TRBD1 (6 bases). The CDR3 runs to 13 residues. V lost 8 bases to trimming and J lost 1 base, with 11 bases between them. CDR1 and CDR2 (germline): LGHNT, FRNRAP. CDR3 nucleotides: TGTGCTAGTACAGGGTTCGGTAACTATGGCTACACCTTC. Amino acid sequence: CASTGFGNYGYTF.

The chain joins TRBV9 to TRBJ2-3; D perhaps matches TRBD2 (5 bases). This CDR3 is built from 15 residues. The V end lost 4 bases, the J end lost 2 bases, and 14 bases lay between the germline ends. Germline V gene sequence: CDR1 SGDLS, CDR2 YYNGEE. The CDR3 is CASSFSREFTDTQYF. The CDR3 DNA sequence: TGTGCCAGCAGCTTTAGTCGGGAATTCACAGATACGCAGTATTTT. The variable domain in full, with the rest retrieved from reference TRBV9 and TRBJ2-3, is DSGVTQTPKHLITATGQRVTLRCSPRSGDLSVYWYQQSLDQGLQFLIQYYNGEERAKGNILERFSAQQFPDLHSELNLSSLELGDSALYFCASSFSREFTDTQYFGPGTRLTVL.

Comment on this clone: This sample also contains other DNA sequences that code for the same CDR3. This chain connects TRBV6-5 to TRBJ1-2; D is undetermined. V was cut by 4 bases and J by 2 bases, with 14 bases left in between. The CDR3 covers 15 residues. Per the germline V gene, CDR1 is MNHEY and CDR2 is SVGAGI. This chain's CDR3 is CASSFLGRANYGYTF. CDR3 in DNA: TGTGCCAGCAGTTTCTTGGGCAGAGCCAACTATGGCTACACCTTC.

V is TRBV12-5 and J is TRBJ1-5; unclear D gene. The CDR3 has 13 residues. The germline V and J ends were trimmed by 2 bases and 3 bases, with 5 bases remaining between them. Germline V gene data show CDR1 as LGHNT and CDR2 as FRNRAP. The CDR3 nucleotides read TGTGCTAGTGGTTTGACAGTCAATCAGCCCCAGCATTTT. Translated, it gives CASGLTVNQPQHF. The full variable domain, completed using reference TRBV12-5 and TRBJ1-5, is DARVTQTPRHKVTEMGQEVTMRCQPILGHNTVFWYRQTMMQGLELLAYFRNRAPLDDSGMPKDRFSAEMPDATLATLKIQPSEPRDSAVYFCASGLTVNQPQHFGDGTRLSIL.

This rearrangement joins TRBV9 to TRBJ1-1; no firm D call. V was clipped by 2 bases and J by 1 base, with 6 bases between them. CDR1 and CDR2 (germline): SGDLS, YYNGEE. This CDR3 comprises 13 residues. The CDR3 DNA is TGTGCCAGCAGCGTCAGGCCGAACACTGAAGCTTTCTTT. Residues: CASSVRPNTEAFF.

This clone occurred once. CDR3 DNA: TGCGCCAGCAGCTCAATTTCGGCTAATGAAAAACTGTTTTTT. This encodes CASSSISANEKLFF. V usage is TRBV5-1 and J usage is TRBJ1-4; the D is unclear. CDR1 is SGHRS, CDR2 YFSETQ, per germline. The CDR3 consists of 14 residues. V dropped 3 bases and J dropped 3 bases, with 9 bases sitting between them. The full variable domain, its missing parts supplied by reference TRBV5-1 and TRBJ1-4, is KAGVTQTPRYLIKTRGQQVTLSCSPISGHRSVSWYQQTPGQGLQFLFEYFSETQRNKGNFPGRFSGRQFSNSRSEMNVSTLELGDSALYLCASSSISANEKLFFGSGTQLSVL.

J is TRBJ2-7 and V is TRBV7-9, with TRBD1 matching 7 bases. This CDR3 region has 13 residues. The V gene's germline CDR1 is SEHNR and CDR2 FQNEAQ (reference sequence). The V and J ends lost 3 bases and 7 bases, in that order; junction bases with no gene match: 6. Written as DNA, the CDR3 is TGTGCCAGCAGCTTCAAGGGGGCGTGGGAGCAGTACTTC. Protein product: CASSFKGAWEQYF.

The chain recombines TRBV19 with TRBJ2-1, with D possibly being TRBD2 (6 bases). CDR1 is LNHDA, CDR2 SQIVND, per germline (reference sequence). Trimming left V 9 bases short and J 0 bases short, with 12 bases between. The CDR3 has 14 amino acids. CDR3 sequence (DNA): TGTGCCAGCGATTCCGGGAGCTCCTACAATGAGCAGTTCTTC. It specifies CASDSGSSYNEQFF. Based on the CDR3 plus reference TRBV19 and TRBJ2-1, the full variable domain is DGGITQSPKYLFRKEGQNVTLSCEQNLNHDAMYWYRQDPGQGLRLIYYSQIVNDFQKGDIAEGYSVSREKKESFPLTVTSAQKNPTAFYLCASDSGSSYNEQFFGPGTRLTVL.

The V and J genes are TRBV19 and TRBJ1-1, with TRBD1 matching over 9 bases. V lost 8 bases, J lost 7 bases, and 8 bases stayed unmatched. From germline, CDR1 is LNHDA and CDR2 SQIVND (reference sequence). This CDR3 contains 13 residues. In DNA, the CDR3 is TGTGCCAGTTACCTACAGGGGGCGGGTGAAGCTTTCTTT. It specifies CASYLQGAGEAFF.

This clone was recorded many times. The chain carries TRBV6-5 and TRBJ1-2, with a possible D match to TRBD1 (6 bases). V was pared by 8 bases and J by 3 bases, with 16 bases between. Germline V gene lookup returns CDR1 MNHEY and CDR2 SVGAGI. This CDR3 is 14 amino acids long. CDR3 amino acids: CASGLGGPYYGYTF. The CDR3 DNA reads TGTGCCAGCGGCCTAGGGGGACCCTACTATGGCTACACCTTC.

The chain employs TRBV7-4 and TRBJ1-5, with a tentative D call TRBD1 (5 bases). The V and J ends lost 3 bases and 4 bases respectively, with 19 bases between them. The CDR3 extends over 17 amino acids. Germline CDR1 SGHVT, CDR2 SQSDAQ. The CDR3 here is CASSLRRKGGENQPQHF. In nucleotides, the CDR3 is TGTGCCAGCAGCTTGAGGCGTAAGGGAGGGGAGAATCAGCCCCAGCATTTT.

This clone was counted between two and nine times. The CDR3 region has the DNA TGTGCCAGCACGGGAGACAGCGTGGATGGCTACACCTTC. This codes for CASTGDSVDGYTF. This chain links TRBV2 with TRBJ1-2; the D gene is possibly TRBD1 (5 bases). Trimming left V 7 bases short and J 6 bases short, with 15 bases between. Looked up from germline, CDR1 is SNHLY and CDR2 is FYNNEI. The CDR3 is 13 amino acids.

Turning to this clone: Other DNA sequences in the same sample also yield this CDR3. This chain uses TRBV11-3 with TRBJ2-1, with D possibly matching TRBD1 (5 bases). The CDR3 has 15 amino acids. Germline values: CDR1 SGHNT, CDR2 YENEEA. Trimming stripped 2 bases from V and 5 bases from J, with 13 bases between. CDR3 nucleotides: TGTGCCAGCAGCTTATCGGGCAGGGCCGACAATGAGCAGTTCTTC. It specifies CASSLSGRADNEQFF. Variable domain in full (rest from reference TRBV11-3 and TRBJ2-1): EAGVVQSPRYKIIEKKQPVAFWCNPISGHNTLYWYLQNLGQGPELLIRYENEEAVDDSQLPKDRFSAERLKGVDSTLKIQPAELGDSAVYLCASSLSGRADNEQFFGPGTRLTVL.

The rearrangement uses TRBV7-3 and TRBJ2-1; 15 bases map to TRBD2. Germline CDR1 reads SGHTA; CDR2 reads FQGTGA. The CDR3 totals 16 residues. Trimming at V came to 2 bases and at J to 7 bases, leaving 3 bases not matched to a gene. Written as DNA, the CDR3 is TGTGCCAGCAGCTTACTGGGACTAGCGGGGGGAAATGAGCAGTTCTTC. This gives the protein CASSLLGLAGGNEQFF.

This chain links TRBV6-2 or TRBV6-3 with TRBJ2-1; TRBD1 is a possible D gene (5 bases). The ends were cut back, 5 bases at V and 12 bases at J, with 17 bases in the middle. Germline lookup yields CDR1 MNHEY and CDR2 SVGEGT. The CDR3 consists of 13 residues. The CDR3, as DNA: TGTGCCAGCAGTGACCCACTTGGGGCCCGGCAGTTCTTC. Translation: CASSDPLGARQFF.

The CDR3, as DNA: TGTGCCAGCAGTTTCTCTCTTTATCAGCCCCAGCATTTT. The encoded protein is CASSFSLYQPQHF. The chain recombines TRBV27 with TRBJ1-5; no reliable D call. The CDR3 spans 13 residues. CDR1 and CDR2 (germline): MNHEY, SMNVEV (reference sequence). V was clipped by 3 bases and J by 5 bases, with 8 bases between them.

The genes are TRBV4-1 and TRBJ1-2, with 7 bases matching TRBD1. The length of the CDR3 is 13 residues. V was pared by 4 bases and J by 3 bases, with 2 bases of the junction left unmatched. Germline V gene lookup returns CDR1 MGHRA and CDR2 YSYEKL. The CDR3: CASSLGTDYGYTF. The CDR3 DNA reads as TGCGCCAGCAGCCTAGGGACAGACTATGGCTACACCTTC.

The J gene is TRBJ2-1, the V gene TRBV2, with TRBD1 as a possible D gene (5 bases). The CDR3 is 13 residues long. The V gene lost 5 bases and the J gene lost 6 bases, with 11 bases spanning the gap. The germline gives CDR1 SNHLY, CDR2 FYNNEI. DNA for the CDR3: TGTGCCAGCAGTCTAGGACACACCAATGAGCAGTTCTTC. It yields the protein CASSLGHTNEQFF.

The chain joins TRBV5-5 to TRBJ1-2; D is unresolved. V was shortened by 0 bases and J by 1 base, with 7 bases between the two germline ends. The CDR3 loop spans 14 amino acids. Per the germline V gene, CDR1 is SGHKS and CDR2 is YYEKEE (reference sequence). This CDR3 is CASSLDSNNYGYTF. The CDR3 bases are TGTGCCAGCAGCTTGGACAGCAATAACTATGGCTACACCTTC. Full variable domain (missing parts from reference TRBV5-5 and TRBJ1-2): DAGVTQSPTHLIKTRGQQVTLRCSPISGHKSVSWYQQVLGQGPQFIFQYYEKEERGRGNFPDRFSARQFPNYSSELNVNALLLGDSALYLCASSLDSNNYGYTFGSGTRLTVV.

The chain has TRBV9 and TRBJ2-7; 9 bases align to TRBD1. The CDR3 spans 14 residues. The germline V gene encodes CDR1 SGDLS and CDR2 YYNGEE. J lost 3 bases, V lost 4 bases, and 5 bases had no gene match. The CDR3 nucleotides read TGTGCCAGCAGCCAGGGACAGGGTGGCTACGAGCAGTACTTC. This gives the protein CASSQGQGGYEQYF. Filled out from reference TRBV9 and TRBJ2-7, the complete variable domain reads DSGVTQTPKHLITATGQRVTLRCSPRSGDLSVYWYQQSLDQGLQFLIQYYNGEERAKGNILERFSAQQFPDLHSELNLSSLELGDSALYFCASSQGQGGYEQYFGPGTRLTVT.

The V call is TRBV7-8, the J call TRBJ1-1; 11 bases fit TRBD1. Germline lookup yields CDR1 SGHVS and CDR2 FQNEAQ. The CDR3 loop spans 16 amino acids. After removal of 5 bases from V and 1 base from J, the junction contained 6 bases not matched to a gene. CDR3 DNA: TGTGCCAGCAGCGACCGGGACAGGGGGTCGAACACTGAAGCTTTCTTT. This translates into CASSDRDRGSNTEAFF.

The chain joins TRBV4-3 to TRBJ1-3, with D perhaps TRBD1 (5 bases). The CDR3 loop spans 16 amino acids. Germline lookup yields CDR1 LGHNA and CDR2 YSLEER. V was cut by 4 bases and J by 4 bases, with 17 bases left in between. CDR3 residues: CASSLAREGVGNTIYF. In nucleotides, the CDR3 is TGCGCCAGCAGCCTAGCTCGTGAAGGGGTGGGAAACACCATATATTTT.

The J gene is TRBJ2-7, the V gene TRBV5-4, with D possibly being TRBD1 (6 bases). Per the germline V gene, CDR1 is SGHNT and CDR2 is YYREEE (reference sequence). The CDR3 consists of 13 residues. Trimming removed 4 bases from V and 3 bases from J, with 11 bases in between. The CDR3: CASSPEDSYEQYF. The CDR3 DNA reads as TGTGCCAGCAGCCCGGAGGACAGCTACGAGCAGTACTTC. Full variable domain (outside the CDR3, taken from reference TRBV5-4 and TRBJ2-7): ETGVTQSPTHLIKTRGQQVTLRCSSQSGHNTVSWYQQALGQGPQFIFQYYREEENGRGNFPPRFSGLQFPNYSSELNVNALELDDSALYLCASSPEDSYEQYFGPGTRLTVT.

This chain uses TRBV7-9 with TRBJ1-5; D is undetermined. The CDR3 is 15 residues long. Trimming stripped 3 bases from V and 0 bases from J, with 9 bases between. Germline values: CDR1 SEHNR, CDR2 FQNEAQ (reference sequence). The CDR3 sequence is CASSLWENSNQPQHF. CDR3 nucleotides: TGTGCCAGCAGCTTGTGGGAGAATAGCAATCAGCCCCAGCATTTT. Full variable domain (rest looked up from reference TRBV7-9 and TRBJ1-5): DTGVSQNPRHKITKRGQNVTFRCDPISEHNRLYWYRQTLGQGPEFLTYFQNEAQLEKSRLLSDRFSAERPKGSFSTLEIQRTEQGDSAMYLCASSLWENSNQPQHFGDGTRLSIL.

This rearrangement joins TRBV19 to TRBJ2-3, with 9 bases fitting TRBD2. Trimming removed 7 bases from V and 1 base from J; junction bases left unmatched: 3. Germline loops: CDR1 LNHDA, CDR2 SQIVND (reference sequence). CDR3 length equals 14 residues. The CDR3 reads CASKKRGGTDTQYF. In nucleotides, the CDR3 is TGTGCCAGTAAAAAGCGGGGGGGCACAGATACGCAGTATTTT.

CDR3 nucleotides: TGTGCCAGCAGTCCCCCCCAGGGGGCTTGGTATGGCTACACCTTC. Translated, it gives CASSPPQGAWYGYTF. The V gene is TRBV28, the J gene TRBJ1-2; TRBD1 matches 8 bases. The V gene end was trimmed by 5 bases and the J gene end by 5 bases; junction bases not matched to a gene: 10. This CDR3 is 15 amino acids long. Germline V gives CDR1 MDHEN, CDR2 SYDVKM.